The present T cell receptor beta chain was sequenced within a study of cytomegalovirus exposure and HLA in healthy donors. Looked up from germline, CDR1 is SEHNR and CDR2 is FQNEAQ (reference sequence). Trimming removed 4 bases at V and 0 bases at J, with 13 bases between. The CDR3 sequence is 15 residues long. PCR used 60 Vbeta primers and 13 Jbeta primers. Profiled with immunoSEQ multiplex PCR; TCRdb holds only in-frame clones, not every one. This sample has about 160,000 clones, with roughly four fifths found just once. Healthy bone marrow donors made up the donor group. V usage is TRBV7-9 and J usage is TRBJ2-7, with a weak D call TRBD1 (6 bases). Sequences were obtained from PBMCs. This sequence was found in a man aged 45-65 years in good health and CMV-seropositive. The CDR3 sequence is CASSSQGGSSYEQYF. The CDR3, as DNA: TGTGCCAGCAGCTCCCAAGGGGGAAGCTCCTACGAGCAGTACTTC.